This paragraph reports one T cell receptor beta chain. Antigen specificity is unknown. CDR1 and CDR2 (germline): MNHEY, SMNVEV (reference sequence). CDR3 length: 13 amino acids. Trimming took 6 bases from V and 0 from J, leaving 9 bases between them. These data belong to a study of T cell responses to AZD1222 COVID-19 vaccine. Study-level findings and limits: There were mostly white British donors and more females than males, and clonal diversity was possibly underestimated. Only five to seven individuals given AZD1222 were seropositive at baseline.

Produced via immunoSEQ multiplex PCR; TCRdb's table is partial and in-frame only. Of roughly 140,000 clones listed, around 94% are singletons. This receptor was identified in an adult in good health. The chain has TRBV27 and TRBJ2-7; D might be TRBD2 (5 bases). The sequences come from peripheral blood, collected on day 0 of AZD1222 vaccination. The DNA for the CDR3 is TGTGCCAGCAGCCCCGGGGACTCCTACGAGCAGTACGTC. Its protein is CASSPGDSYEQYV.